These 13 T cell receptor beta chains share one sample of origin, sequenced in a study of blood T cell repertoires in COVID-19. Repertoires were generated with immunoSEQ multiplex PCR, while TCRdb's copy carries only in-frame clones and drops some. The sample lists just over 650,000 clones, just under 90% occurring once. The sample consisted of peripheral blood. The receptors come from a woman under 30 with acute or convalescent COVID-19.

The rearrangement uses TRBV5-5 and TRBJ1-1; D is perhaps TRBD1 (5 bases). Per the germline V gene, CDR1 is SGHKS and CDR2 is YYEKEE (reference sequence). V lost 5 bases to trimming and J lost 1 base, with 9 bases between them. The CDR3 runs 13 residues. The CDR3 reads CASRRDPNTEAFF. In DNA, the CDR3 is TGTGCCAGCAGGCGGGACCCGAACACTGAAGCTTTCTTT.

The gene calls are TRBV7-9 and TRBJ2-1; 10 bases map to TRBD2. The ends lost 5 bases at V and 2 bases at J; junction bases unmatched: 6. Looked up from germline, CDR1 is SEHNR and CDR2 is FQNEAQ (reference sequence). The CDR3 runs 16 residues. The DNA for the CDR3 is TGTGCCAGCAGCCGTAGCGGGGGGCGGACCTACAATGAGCAGTTCTTC. Its translation: CASSRSGGRTYNEQFF.

This clone was picked up a small number of times. The V call is TRBV19, the J call TRBJ1-6; D may be TRBD1 (6 bases). This CDR3 is 15 amino acids long. V dropped 8 bases and J dropped 7 bases, with 18 bases sitting between them. Looked up from germline, CDR1 is LNHDA and CDR2 is SQIVND (reference sequence). The CDR3 DNA reads as TGTGCCAGTGTACTCACCGGGACAAGGAATTCACCCCTCCACTTT. Its protein is CASVLTGTRNSPLHF.

This chain uses TRBV6-4 with TRBJ2-1, with 9 bases aligning to TRBD2. Looked up from germline, CDR1 is MRHNA and CDR2 is SNTAGT. The CDR3 extends over 15 amino acids. Trimming took 3 bases from V and 2 from J; bases not matched to a gene: 2. Here the CDR3 reads CASSEGGGAYNEQFF. The CDR3 DNA reads TGTGCCAGCAGTGAAGGCGGGGGGGCCTACAATGAGCAGTTCTTC.

The chain links TRBV6-1 to TRBJ1-6, with TRBD1 matching 8 bases. This CDR3 has 15 residues. Germline trimming cut 1 base from V and 7 bases from J; bases unmatched to any gene: 3. Germline loops: CDR1 MNHNS, CDR2 SASEGT. The CDR3: CASSEGTGGNSPLHF. CDR3 sequence (DNA): TGTGCCAGCAGTGAAGGAACAGGGGGAAATTCACCCCTCCACTTT.

This rearrangement joins TRBV12-5 to TRBJ1-3, with TRBD1 identical over 7 bases. V lost 5 bases and J lost 0; bases outside the gene matches: 7. Germline V gene sequence: CDR1 LGHNT, CDR2 FRNRAP. CDR3 length: 16 amino acids. The CDR3 reads CASGPTGQISGNTIYF. CDR3 DNA: TGTGCTAGTGGTCCGACGGGACAGATCTCTGGAAACACCATATATTTT.

V and J are TRBV4-1 and TRBJ2-2; D remains unclear. Trimming stripped 0 bases from V and 8 bases from J, with 7 bases between. This CDR3 is built from 13 residues. Germline CDR1 and CDR2: MGHRA and YSYEKL. The CDR3 sequence: CASSQDPEGELFF. CDR3 bases: TGCGCCAGCAGCCAAGATCCAGAAGGGGAGCTGTTTTTT.

The V and J genes are TRBV5-6 and TRBJ2-1, with TRBD2 identical over 8 bases. Per germline, CDR1 SGHDT and CDR2 YYEEEE. The CDR3 loop spans 16 amino acids. V was pared by 0 bases and J by 3 bases, with 5 bases of the junction left unmatched. CDR3 sequence (DNA): TGTGCCAGCAGCTTGGCCCGCGGGGGGATCTACAATGAGCAGTTCTTC. Amino acids: CASSLARGGIYNEQFF.

This rearrangement joins TRBV4-2 to TRBJ1-6, with TRBD1 matching 10 bases. J lost 6 bases, V lost 0 bases, and 2 bases had no gene match. Germline lookup yields CDR1 LGHNA and CDR2 YNFKEQ. This CDR3 spans 16 amino acids. DNA for the CDR3: TGTGCCAGCAGCCAAGATGGGGACAGGGGTAATTCACCCCTCCACTTT. It encodes CASSQDGDRGNSPLHF.

The V and J genes are TRBV6-5 and TRBJ2-1; D perhaps matches TRBD1 (5 bases). There are 12 residues in the CDR3. Germline-derived CDR1 and CDR2 are MNHEY and SVGAGI. V lost 7 bases, J lost 3 bases, and 7 bases lay in between. The CDR3 coding sequence is TGTGCCAGCACAGGGAACTACAATGAGCAGTTCTTC. Translated, it gives CASTGNYNEQFF.

The rearrangement joins TRBV9 to TRBJ1-3; D gene ambiguous. V was clipped by 4 bases and J by 0 bases, with 11 bases between them. The germline gives CDR1 SGDLS, CDR2 YYNGEE. The CDR3 runs 15 residues. The CDR3 protein is CASSPRAGSGNTIYF. The CDR3 coding sequence is TGTGCCAGCAGCCCCCGAGCAGGCTCTGGAAACACCATATATTTT.

This sequence joins TRBV29-1 and TRBJ1-3, with a weak D call TRBD1 (6 bases). The V and J ends lost 6 bases and 4 bases respectively, with 10 bases between them. The CDR3 covers 12 residues. Germline V gene lookup returns CDR1 SQVTM and CDR2 ANQGSEA. CDR3 bases: TGCAGCGTCGTGACAGGCGGAAACACCATATATTTT. It encodes CSVVTGGNTIYF.

V is TRBV11-2 and J is TRBJ1-2; TRBD1 aligns across 8 bases. With 5 bases clipped from V and 4 bases from J, the junction kept 6 bases outside the gene matches. The CDR3 consists of 14 residues. The V gene's germline CDR1 is SGHAT and CDR2 FQNNGV. The CDR3 is CASSPDRGPYGYTF. CDR3 nucleotide sequence: TGTGCCAGCAGCCCCGACAGGGGCCCCTATGGCTACACCTTC. Full variable domain (remainder filled in from reference TRBV11-2 and TRBJ1-2): EAGVAQSPRYKIIEKRQSVAFWCNPISGHATLYWYQQILGQGPKLLIQFQNNGVVDDSQLPKDRFSAERLKGVDSTLKIQPAKLEDSAVYLCASSPDRGPYGYTFGSGTRLTVV.